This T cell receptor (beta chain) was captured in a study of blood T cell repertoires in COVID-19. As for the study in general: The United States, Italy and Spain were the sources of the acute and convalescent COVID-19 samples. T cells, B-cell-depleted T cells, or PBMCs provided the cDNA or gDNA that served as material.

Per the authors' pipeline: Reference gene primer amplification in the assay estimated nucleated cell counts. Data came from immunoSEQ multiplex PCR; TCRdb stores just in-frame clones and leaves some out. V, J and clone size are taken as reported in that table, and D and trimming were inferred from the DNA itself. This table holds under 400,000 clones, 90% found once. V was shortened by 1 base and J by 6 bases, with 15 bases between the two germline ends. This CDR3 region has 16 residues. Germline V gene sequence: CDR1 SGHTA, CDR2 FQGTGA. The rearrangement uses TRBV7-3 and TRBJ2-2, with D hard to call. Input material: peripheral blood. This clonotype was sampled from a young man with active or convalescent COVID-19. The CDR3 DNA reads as TGTGCCAGCAGCTTAATGACGGCAGGCCCGGCCGGGGAGCTGTTTTTT. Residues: CASSLMTAGPAGELFF.